One sample yielded the 5 T cell receptor beta chains listed below, sequenced in a study of blood T cell repertoires in COVID-19. Sequenced by immunoSEQ multiplex PCR; TCRdb stores in-frame clones only, minus some. The table shows 40,000 to 60,000 clones, with 85% to 95% occurring only once. The specimen sequenced was peripheral blood. The receptors derive from a man aged 55 to 70 with COVID-19, enrolled during active disease.

The chain couples TRBV5-1 to TRBJ2-6; 8 bases match TRBD1. This CDR3 is 19 amino acids long. CDR1 and CDR2 (germline): SGHRS, YFSETQ. The V gene end was trimmed by 3 bases and the J gene end by 4 bases; junction bases not matched to a gene: 15. CDR3 region: CASSSSGQVQWRGANVLTF. In DNA form, the CDR3 reads TGCGCCAGCAGCTCCTCGGGACAGGTTCAATGGCGGGGGGCCAACGTCCTGACTTTC.

This rearrangement joins TRBV29-1 to TRBJ2-5; D not resolved. Germline V gene lookup returns CDR1 SQVTM and CDR2 ANQGSEA. V shed 7 bases and J shed 9 bases, with 18 bases lying between them. This CDR3 region has 12 residues. The CDR3 loop is CSAVVLHGAQYF. CDR3 bases: TGCAGCGCCGTGGTCCTTCATGGAGCCCAGTACTTC.

The CDR3: CASSIGGAGGLLDTQYF. CDR3 sequence (DNA): TGTGCCAGTAGTATAGGAGGAGCGGGAGGGCTACTAGATACGCAGTATTTT. This sequence joins TRBV19 and TRBJ2-3; 10 bases line up with TRBD2. CDR3 length equals 17 residues. Trimming cost V 1 base and J 5 bases; bases outside gene matches: 9. CDR1 and CDR2 from the germline V gene are LNHDA and SQIVND (reference sequence).

The chain recombines TRBV28 with TRBJ1-3, with 9 bases aligning to TRBD1. Germline CDR1 reads MDHEN; CDR2 reads SYDVKM. With 6 bases clipped from V and 2 bases from J, the junction kept 5 bases outside the gene matches. This CDR3 contains 15 residues. The CDR3 DNA is TGTGCCAGCAGAACCGGGACAGGGCCTGGAAACACCATATATTTT. It is translated as CASRTGTGPGNTIYF.

The chain joins TRBV9 to TRBJ2-1, with 11 bases lining up with TRBD2. The CDR3 has 15 residues. Trimming removed 7 bases from V and 7 bases from J; junction bases left unmatched: 10. Per the germline V gene, CDR1 is SGDLS and CDR2 is YYNGEE. The CDR3 loop is CASSPGTSGINEQFF. The CDR3 DNA reads TGTGCCAGCTCACCGGGGACTAGCGGAATAAATGAGCAGTTCTTC.